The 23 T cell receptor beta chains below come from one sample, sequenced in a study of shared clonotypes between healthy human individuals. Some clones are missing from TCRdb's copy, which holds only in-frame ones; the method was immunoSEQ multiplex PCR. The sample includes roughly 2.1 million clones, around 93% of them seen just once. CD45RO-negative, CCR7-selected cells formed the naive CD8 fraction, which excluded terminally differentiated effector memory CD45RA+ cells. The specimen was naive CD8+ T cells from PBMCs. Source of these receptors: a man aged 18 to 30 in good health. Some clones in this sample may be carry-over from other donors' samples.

CDR3 DNA: TGTGCCAGCAACATAGGGGGTCAAGAGACCCAGTACTTC. As protein: CASNIGGQETQYF. The genes are TRBV28 and TRBJ2-5; possibly TRBD1 for D (6 bases). Germline loops: CDR1 MDHEN, CDR2 SYDVKM. The CDR3 consists of 13 residues. V lost 7 bases, J lost 2 bases, and 11 bases lay in between.

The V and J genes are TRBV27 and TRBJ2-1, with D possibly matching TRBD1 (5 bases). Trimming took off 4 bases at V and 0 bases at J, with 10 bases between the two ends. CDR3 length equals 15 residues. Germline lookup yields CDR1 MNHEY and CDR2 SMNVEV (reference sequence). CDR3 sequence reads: CASSYTRDSYNEQFF. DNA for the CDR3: TGTGCCAGCAGTTATACCAGGGACTCCTACAATGAGCAGTTCTTC.

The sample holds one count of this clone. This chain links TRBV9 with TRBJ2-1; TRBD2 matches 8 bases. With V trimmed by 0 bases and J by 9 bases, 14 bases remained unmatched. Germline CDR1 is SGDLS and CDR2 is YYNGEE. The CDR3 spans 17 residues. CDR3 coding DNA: TGTGCCAGCAGCGTAGGAAGTGAGAGCGGGAGACGTATTGAGCAGTTCTTC. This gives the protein CASSVGSESGRRIEQFF.

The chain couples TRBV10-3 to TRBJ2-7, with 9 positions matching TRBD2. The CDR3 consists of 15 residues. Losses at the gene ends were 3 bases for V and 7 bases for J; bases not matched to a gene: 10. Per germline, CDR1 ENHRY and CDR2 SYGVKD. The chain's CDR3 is CAISEASGTFWEQYF. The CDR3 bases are TGTGCCATCAGTGAAGCTAGCGGGACATTTTGGGAGCAGTACTTC.

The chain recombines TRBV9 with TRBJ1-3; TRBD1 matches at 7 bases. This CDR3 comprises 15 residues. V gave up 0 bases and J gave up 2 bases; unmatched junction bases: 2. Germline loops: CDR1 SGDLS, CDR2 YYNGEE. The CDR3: CASSVGDSTGNTIYF. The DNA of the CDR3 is TGTGCCAGCAGCGTAGGGGACAGTACTGGAAACACCATATATTTT. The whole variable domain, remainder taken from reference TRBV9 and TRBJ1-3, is DSGVTQTPKHLITATGQRVTLRCSPRSGDLSVYWYQQSLDQGLQFLIQYYNGEERAKGNILERFSAQQFPDLHSELNLSSLELGDSALYFCASSVGDSTGNTIYFGEGSWLTVV.

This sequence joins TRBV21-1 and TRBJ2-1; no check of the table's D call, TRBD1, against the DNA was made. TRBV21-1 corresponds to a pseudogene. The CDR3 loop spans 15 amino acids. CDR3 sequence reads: CASSMDRGPGNEQFF. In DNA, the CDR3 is TGTGCCAGCAGCATGGACAGGGGACCTGGCAATGAGCAGTTCTTC.

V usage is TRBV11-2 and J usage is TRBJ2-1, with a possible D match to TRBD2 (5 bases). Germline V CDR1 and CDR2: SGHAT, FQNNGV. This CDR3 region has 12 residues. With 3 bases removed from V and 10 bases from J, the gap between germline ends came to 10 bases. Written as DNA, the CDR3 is TGTGCCAGCAGCTTCGACTATGCAGAGCAGTTCTTC. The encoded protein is CASSFDYAEQFF.

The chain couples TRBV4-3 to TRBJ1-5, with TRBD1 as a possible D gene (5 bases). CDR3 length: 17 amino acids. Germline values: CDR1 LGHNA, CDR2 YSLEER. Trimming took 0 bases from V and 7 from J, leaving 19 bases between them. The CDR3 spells CASSQDLVGGGVQPQHF. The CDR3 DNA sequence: TGCGCCAGCAGCCAAGATCTCGTGGGTGGAGGGGTCCAGCCCCAGCATTTT.

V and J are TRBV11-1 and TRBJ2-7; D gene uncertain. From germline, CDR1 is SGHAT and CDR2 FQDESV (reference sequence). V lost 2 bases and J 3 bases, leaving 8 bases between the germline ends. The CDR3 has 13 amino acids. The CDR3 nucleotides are TGTGCCAGCAGCTTAACTCCCAGCTACGAGCAGTACTTC. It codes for CASSLTPSYEQYF.

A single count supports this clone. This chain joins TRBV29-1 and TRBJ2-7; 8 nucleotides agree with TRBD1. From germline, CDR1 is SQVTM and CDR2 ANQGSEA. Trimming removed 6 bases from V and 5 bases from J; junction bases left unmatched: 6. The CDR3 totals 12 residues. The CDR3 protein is CSVRTGWNEQYF. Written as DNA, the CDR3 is TGCAGCGTCCGGACAGGGTGGAACGAGCAGTACTTC.

DNA for the CDR3: TGCGCCAGCAGTCCACTAGCAAACACCGGGGAGCTGTTTTTT. This codes for CASSPLANTGELFF. V and J are TRBV4-1 and TRBJ2-2; tentative D call: TRBD2 (6 bases). This CDR3 spans 14 amino acids. Trimming took off 6 bases at V and 2 bases at J, with 10 bases between the two ends. The germline CDR1 and CDR2 sequences are MGHRA and YSYEKL.

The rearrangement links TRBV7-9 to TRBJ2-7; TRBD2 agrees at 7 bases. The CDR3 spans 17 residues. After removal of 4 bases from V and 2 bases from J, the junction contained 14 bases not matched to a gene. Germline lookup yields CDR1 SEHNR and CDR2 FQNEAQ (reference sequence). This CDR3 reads CASSSDKREGRTYEQYF. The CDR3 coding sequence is TGTGCCAGCAGCTCCGACAAAAGGGAGGGGAGAACCTACGAGCAGTACTTC.

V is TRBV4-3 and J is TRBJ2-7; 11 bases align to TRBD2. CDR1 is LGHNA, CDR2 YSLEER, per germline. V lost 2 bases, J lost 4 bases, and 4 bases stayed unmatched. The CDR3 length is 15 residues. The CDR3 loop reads CASSQTSGRTYEQYF. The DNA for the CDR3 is TGCGCCAGCAGCCAAACTAGCGGGAGAACTTACGAGCAGTACTTC.

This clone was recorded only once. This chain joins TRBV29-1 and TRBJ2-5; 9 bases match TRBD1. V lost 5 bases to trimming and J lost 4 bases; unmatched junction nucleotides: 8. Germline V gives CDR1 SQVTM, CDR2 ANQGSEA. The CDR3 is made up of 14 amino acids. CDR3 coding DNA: TGCAGCGTTCCGCGGACAGGGGTAGGAGAGACCCAGTACTTC. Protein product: CSVPRTGVGETQYF.

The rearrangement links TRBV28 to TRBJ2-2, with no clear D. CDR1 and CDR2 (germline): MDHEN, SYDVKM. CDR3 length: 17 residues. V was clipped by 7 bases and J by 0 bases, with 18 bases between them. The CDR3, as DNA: TGTGCCAGCAACCCCGTCGCACAGATTACGAACACCGGGGAGCTGTTTTTT. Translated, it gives CASNPVAQITNTGELFF. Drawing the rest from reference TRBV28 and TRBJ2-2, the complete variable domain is DVKVTQSSRYLVKRTGEKVFLECVQDMDHENMFWYRQDPGLGLRLIYFSYDVKMKEKGDIPEGYSVSREKKERFSLILESASTNQTSMYLCASNPVAQITNTGELFFGEGSRLTVL.

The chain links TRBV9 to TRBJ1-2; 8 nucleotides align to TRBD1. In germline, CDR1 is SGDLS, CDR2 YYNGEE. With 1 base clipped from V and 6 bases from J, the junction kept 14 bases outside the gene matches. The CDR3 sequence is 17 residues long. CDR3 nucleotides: TGTGCCAGCAGCGTATCGGTGTCAGGGACAGGTGAAGATGGCTACACCTTC. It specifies CASSVSVSGTGEDGYTF.

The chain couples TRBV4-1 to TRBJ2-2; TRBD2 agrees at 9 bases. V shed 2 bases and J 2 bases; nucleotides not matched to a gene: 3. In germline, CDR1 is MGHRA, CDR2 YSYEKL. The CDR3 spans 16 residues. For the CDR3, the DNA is TGCGCCAGCAGCCAATTAGCGGGAGATAACACCGGGGAGCTGTTTTTT. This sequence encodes CASSQLAGDNTGELFF.

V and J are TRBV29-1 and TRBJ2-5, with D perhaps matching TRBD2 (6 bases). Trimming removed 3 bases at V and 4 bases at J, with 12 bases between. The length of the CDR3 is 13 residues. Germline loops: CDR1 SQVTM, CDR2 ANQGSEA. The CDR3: CSVEEGSGETQYF. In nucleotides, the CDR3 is TGCAGCGTTGAGGAGGGAAGCGGAGAGACCCAGTACTTC. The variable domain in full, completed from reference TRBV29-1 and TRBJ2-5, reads SAVISQKPSRDICQRGTSLTIQCQVDSQVTMMFWYRQQPGQSLTLIATANQGSEATYESGFVIDKFPISRPNLTFSTLTVSNMSPEDSSIYLCSVEEGSGETQYFGPGTRLLVL.

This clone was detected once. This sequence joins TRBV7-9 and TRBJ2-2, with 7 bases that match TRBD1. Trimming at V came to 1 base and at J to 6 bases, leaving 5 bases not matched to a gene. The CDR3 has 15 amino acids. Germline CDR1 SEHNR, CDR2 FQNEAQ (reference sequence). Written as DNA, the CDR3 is TGTGCCAGCAGCTTAGACGACAGGGTTGCCGGGGAGCTGTTTTTT. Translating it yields CASSLDDRVAGELFF.

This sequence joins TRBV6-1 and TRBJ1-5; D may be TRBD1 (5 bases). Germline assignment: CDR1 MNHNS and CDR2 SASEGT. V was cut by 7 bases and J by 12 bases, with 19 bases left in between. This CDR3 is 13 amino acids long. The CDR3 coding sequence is TGTGCCAGCACTAACACAGGTCTCCAGGTCCAGCATTTT. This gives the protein CASTNTGLQVQHF.

CDR3 sequence (DNA): TGTGCCAGCAGCTCAGTCCTCTCCTACGAGCAGTACTTC. Protein product: CASSSVLSYEQYF. This chain joins TRBV7-9 and TRBJ2-7; no clear D gene. Germline V CDR1 and CDR2: SEHNR, FQNEAQ (reference sequence). This CDR3 has 13 residues. With 4 bases removed from V and 0 bases from J, the gap between germline ends came to 7 bases.

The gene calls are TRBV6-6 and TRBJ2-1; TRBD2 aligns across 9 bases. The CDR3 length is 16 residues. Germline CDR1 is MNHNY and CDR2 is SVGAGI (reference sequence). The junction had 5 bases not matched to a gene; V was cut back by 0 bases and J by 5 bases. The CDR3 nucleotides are TGTGCCAGCAGTTACTCGGGACTAGCTGACCACAATGAGCAGTTCTTC. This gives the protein CASSYSGLADHNEQFF.

The CDR3 DNA follows: TGCAGCGTTGAGGCTCTGAACACTGAAGCTTTCTTT. This codes for CSVEALNTEAFF. The chain employs TRBV29-1 and TRBJ1-1; D gene ambiguous. This CDR3 region has 12 residues. CDR1 is SQVTM and CDR2 is ANQGSEA in the germline V gene. The ends were cut back, 3 bases at V and 0 bases at J, with 5 bases in the middle.